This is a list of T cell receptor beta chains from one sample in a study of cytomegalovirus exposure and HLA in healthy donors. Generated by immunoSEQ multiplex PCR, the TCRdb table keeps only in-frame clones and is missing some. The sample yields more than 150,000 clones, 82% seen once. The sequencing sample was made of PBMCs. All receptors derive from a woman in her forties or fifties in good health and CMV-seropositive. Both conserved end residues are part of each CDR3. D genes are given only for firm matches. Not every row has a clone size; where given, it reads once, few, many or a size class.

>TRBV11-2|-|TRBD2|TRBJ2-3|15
TGTGCCAGCAGCTTATCTAGCGGGGGCACAGATACGCAGTATTTT
CASSLSSGGTDTQYF
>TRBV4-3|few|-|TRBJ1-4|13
TGCGCCAGCAGTCGACTAGCTAATGAAAAACTGTTTTTT
CASSRLANEKLFF
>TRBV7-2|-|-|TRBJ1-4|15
TGTGCCAGCAGCTCTCATCCGAAATCCGGTGAAAAACTGTTTTTT
CASSSHPKSGEKLFF
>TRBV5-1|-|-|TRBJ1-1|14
TGCGCCAGCAGCTTGGTGGAGGGAGGGACTGAAGCTTTCTTT
CASSLVEGGTEAFF
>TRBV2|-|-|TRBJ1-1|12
TGTGCCAGCATGGGGGGGAACGCTGAAGCTTTCTTT
CASMGGNAEAFF
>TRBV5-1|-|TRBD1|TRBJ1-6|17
TGCGCCAGCACCTCTGCCGAACCGGGACAGGTTAATTCACCCCTCCACTTT
CASTSAEPGQVNSPLHF
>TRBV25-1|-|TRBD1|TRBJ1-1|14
TGTGCCAGCAGCCCGGGACAGAAGAACACTGAAGCTTTCTTT
CASSPGQKNTEAFF
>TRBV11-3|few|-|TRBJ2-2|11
TGTGCCAGCAGCTCCTCCGGGGAGCTGTTTTTT
CASSSSGELFF
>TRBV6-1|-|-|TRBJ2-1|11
TGTGCCAGCAGTCCGAGTAATGAGCAGTTCTTC
CASSPSNEQFF
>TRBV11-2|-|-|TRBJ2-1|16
TGTGCCAGCAGCTTAGGGGGGACTATAGGGGGCAATGAGCAGTTCTTC
CASSLGGTIGGNEQFF
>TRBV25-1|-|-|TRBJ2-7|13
TGTGCCAGCAGTCGGGGTGCCACCTACGAGCAGTACTTC
CASSRGATYEQYF
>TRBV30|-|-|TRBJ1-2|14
TGTGCCTGGAGTGCACAGGGCTCCGACTATGGCTACACCTTC
CAWSAQGSDYGYTF
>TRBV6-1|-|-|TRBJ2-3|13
TGTGCCAGCAGTGAGCTGGGGGCGGGGGTGGTGTATTTT
CASSELGAGVVYF